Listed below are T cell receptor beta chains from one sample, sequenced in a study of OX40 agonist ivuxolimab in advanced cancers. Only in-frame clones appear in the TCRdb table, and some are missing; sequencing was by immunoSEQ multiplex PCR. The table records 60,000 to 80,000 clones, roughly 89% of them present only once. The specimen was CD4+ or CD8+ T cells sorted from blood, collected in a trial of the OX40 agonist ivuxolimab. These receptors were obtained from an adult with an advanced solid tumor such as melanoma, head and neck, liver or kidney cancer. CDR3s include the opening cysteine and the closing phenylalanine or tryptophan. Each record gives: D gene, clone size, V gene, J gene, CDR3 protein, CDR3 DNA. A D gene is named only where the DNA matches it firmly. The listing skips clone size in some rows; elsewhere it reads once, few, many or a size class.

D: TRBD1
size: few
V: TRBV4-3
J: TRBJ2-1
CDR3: CASSPQGALSEQFF
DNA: TGCGCCAGCAGCCCTCAGGGGGCGCTTAGTGAGCAGTTCTTC

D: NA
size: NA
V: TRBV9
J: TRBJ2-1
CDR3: CASSVDSYNEQFF
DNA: TGTGCCAGCAGCGTAGACTCCTACAATGAGCAGTTCTTC

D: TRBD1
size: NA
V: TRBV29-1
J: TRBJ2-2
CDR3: CSVERGRTGTGELFF
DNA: TGCAGCGTTGAAAGAGGACGGACAGGGACCGGGGAGCTGTTTTTT

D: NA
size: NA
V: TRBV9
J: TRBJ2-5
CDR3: CASSVDWGGLYETQYF
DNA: TGTGCCAGCAGCGTAGACTGGGGGGGCCTGTACGAGACCCAGTACTTC

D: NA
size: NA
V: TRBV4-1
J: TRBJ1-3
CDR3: CASSQAGNTIYF
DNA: TGCGCCAGCAGCCAAGCCGGGAACACCATATATTTT

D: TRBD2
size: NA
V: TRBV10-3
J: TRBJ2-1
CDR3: CAISQLAETYNEQFF
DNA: TGTGCCATCAGCCAACTAGCGGAAACCTACAATGAGCAGTTCTTC

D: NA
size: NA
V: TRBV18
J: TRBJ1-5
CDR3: CASSLSLGRQPQHF
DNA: TGTGCCAGCTCACTGTCCCTAGGTCGTCAGCCCCAGCATTTT

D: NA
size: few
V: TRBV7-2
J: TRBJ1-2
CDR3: CASSSGQTYGYTF
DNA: TGTGCCAGCAGCTCCGGACAGACCTATGGCTACACCTTC

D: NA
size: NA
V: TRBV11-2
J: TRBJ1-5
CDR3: CASSLARRTGNQPQHF
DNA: TGTGCCAGCAGCTTAGCAAGGCGCACCGGGAATCAGCCCCAGCATTTT

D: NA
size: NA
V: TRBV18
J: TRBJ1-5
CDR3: CASSQISNQPQHF
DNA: TGTGCCAGCTCTCAAATCAGCAATCAGCCCCAGCATTTT

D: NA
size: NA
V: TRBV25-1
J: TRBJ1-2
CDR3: CASSGFRGYTF
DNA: TGTGCCAGCAGTGGGTTTAGAGGCTACACCTTC

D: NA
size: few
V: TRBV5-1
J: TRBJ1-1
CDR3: CASSSRTTNTEAFF
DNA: TGCGCCAGCAGCTCGCGGACAACTAACACTGAAGCTTTCTTT

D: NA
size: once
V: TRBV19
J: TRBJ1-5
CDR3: CASSREGTGNQPQHF
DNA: TGTGCCAGTAGTAGAGAGGGCACGGGGAATCAGCCCCAGCATTTT

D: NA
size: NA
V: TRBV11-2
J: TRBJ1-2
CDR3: CASSHLRGKDPYGYTF
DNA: TGTGCCAGCAGCCACCTCAGGGGCAAGGATCCCTATGGCTACACCTTC

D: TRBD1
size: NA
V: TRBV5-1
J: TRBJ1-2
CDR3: CASSTSGTVAYGYTF
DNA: TGCGCCAGCAGCACCTCCGGGACAGTGGCCTATGGCTACACCTTC

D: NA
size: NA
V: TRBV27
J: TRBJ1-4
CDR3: CASSLTPVGLGEKLFF
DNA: TGTGCCAGCAGTTTAACGCCAGTAGGACTAGGAGAAAAACTGTTTTTT

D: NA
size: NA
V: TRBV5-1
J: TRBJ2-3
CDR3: CATHTDTQYF
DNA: TGCGCCACCCACACAGATACGCAGTATTTT

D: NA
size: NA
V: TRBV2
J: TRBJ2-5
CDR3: CASNRGGEETQYF
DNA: TGTGCCAGCAACAGGGGGGGAGAAGAGACCCAGTACTTC

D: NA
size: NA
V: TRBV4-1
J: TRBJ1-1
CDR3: CASSQWRAGRAEAFF
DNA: TGCGCCAGCAGCCAATGGCGAGCAGGTAGGGCTGAAGCTTTCTTT

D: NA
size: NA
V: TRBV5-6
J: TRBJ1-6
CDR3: CASSLFWATVEPLHF
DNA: TGTGCCAGCAGCTTGTTTTGGGCGACGGTGGAACCCCTCCACTTT

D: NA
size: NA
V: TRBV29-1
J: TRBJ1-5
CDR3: CSAQGYNQPQHF
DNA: TGCAGCGCCCAGGGTTACAATCAGCCCCAGCATTTT

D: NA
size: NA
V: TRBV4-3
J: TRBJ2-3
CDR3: CASSQGTSTDTQYF
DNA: TGCGCCAGCAGCCAAGGCACGTCCACAGATACGCAGTATTTT

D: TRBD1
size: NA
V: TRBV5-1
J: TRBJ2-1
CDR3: CASSTPAPGTGEQFF
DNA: TGCGCCAGCTCAACTCCTGCTCCGGGGACAGGTGAGCAGTTCTTC

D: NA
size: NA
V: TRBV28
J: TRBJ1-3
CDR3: CASTRPQNTIYF
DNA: TGTGCCAGCACCCGACCCCAAAACACCATATATTTT

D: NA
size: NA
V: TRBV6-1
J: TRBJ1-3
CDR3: CASSAQGSSGNTIYF
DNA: TGTGCCAGCAGTGCCCAGGGGTCCTCTGGAAACACCATATATTTT

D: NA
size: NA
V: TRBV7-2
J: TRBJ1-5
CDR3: CASSLWGAGQPQHF
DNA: TGTGCCAGCAGTCTCTGGGGGGCAGGACAGCCCCAGCATTTT

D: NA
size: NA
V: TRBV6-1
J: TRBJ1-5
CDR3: CASSDPVRQFYSNQPQHF
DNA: TGTGCCAGCAGTGACCCCGTTCGACAGTTTTATAGCAATCAGCCCCAGCATTTT

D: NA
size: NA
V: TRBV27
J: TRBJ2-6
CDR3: CASSLSGVANVLTF
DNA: TGTGCCAGCAGTTTATCTGGGGTAGCCAACGTCCTGACTTTC

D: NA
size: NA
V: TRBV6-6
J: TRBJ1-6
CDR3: CASAGRDNSPLHF
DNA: TGTGCCAGCGCGGGACGGGATAATTCACCCCTCCACTTT

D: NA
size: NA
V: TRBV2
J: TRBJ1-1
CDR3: CASSVNPTNGAFF
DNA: TGTGCCAGCAGTGTAAACCCCACCAATGGAGCTTTCTTT

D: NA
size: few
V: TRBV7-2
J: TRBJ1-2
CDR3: CASSLVGTPSYGYTF
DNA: TGTGCCAGCAGCTTAGTAGGGACCCCATCCTATGGCTACACCTTC

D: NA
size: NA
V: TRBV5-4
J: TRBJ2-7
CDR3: CASSLAGTYEQYF
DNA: TGTGCCAGCAGCTTGGCAGGGACCTACGAGCAGTACTTC

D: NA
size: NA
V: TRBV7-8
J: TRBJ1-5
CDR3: CASSLAIPLSIAASNQPQHF
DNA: TGTGCCAGCAGCTTAGCCATCCCGTTGAGTATCGCGGCCAGCAATCAGCCCCAGCATTTT

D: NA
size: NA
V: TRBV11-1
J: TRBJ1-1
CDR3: CASSSSGRKGGVNTEAFF
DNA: TGTGCCAGCAGCTCTTCGGGACGAAAGGGAGGAGTGAACACTGAAGCTTTCTTT

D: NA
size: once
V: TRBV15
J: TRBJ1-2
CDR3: CATSRERINYGYTF
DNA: TGTGCCACCAGCAGAGAGCGGATAAACTATGGCTACACCTTC

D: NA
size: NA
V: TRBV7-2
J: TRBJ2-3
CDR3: CASNPEGGGRDTQYF
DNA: TGTGCCAGCAACCCAGAGGGGGGGGGCCGAGATACGCAGTATTTT

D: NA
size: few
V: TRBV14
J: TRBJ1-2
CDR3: CASSQGQSYGYTF
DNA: TGTGCCAGCAGCCAAGGACAGTCCTATGGCTACACCTTC

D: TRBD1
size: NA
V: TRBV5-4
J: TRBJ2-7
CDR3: CASSLDRGAYEQYF
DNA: TGTGCCAGCAGCTTGGACAGGGGAGCCTACGAGCAGTACTTC

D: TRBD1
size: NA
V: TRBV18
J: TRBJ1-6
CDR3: CASSPTRTGHNSPLHF
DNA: TGTGCCAGCTCACCAACACGGACAGGGCATAATTCACCCCTCCACTTT

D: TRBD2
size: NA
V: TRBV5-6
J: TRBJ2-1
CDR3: CASSRLAGGYNEQFF
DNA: TGTGCCAGCAGCAGACTAGCGGGGGGCTACAATGAGCAGTTCTTC

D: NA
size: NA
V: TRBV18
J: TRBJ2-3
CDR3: CASSRQRTARATDTQYF
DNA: TGTGCCAGCTCACGACAAAGGACAGCCCGCGCTACAGATACGCAGTATTTT

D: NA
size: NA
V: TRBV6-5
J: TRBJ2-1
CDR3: CASSYGPGPGEDEQFF
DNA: TGTGCCAGCAGTTACGGACCCGGGCCAGGAGAAGATGAGCAGTTCTTC

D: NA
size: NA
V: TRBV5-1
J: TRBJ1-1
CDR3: CASSAGGEYTEAFF
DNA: TGCGCCAGCAGTGCGGGAGGGGAGTACACTGAAGCTTTCTTT

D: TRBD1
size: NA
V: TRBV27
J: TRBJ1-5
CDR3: CASSPSRGPNQPQHF
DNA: TGTGCCAGCAGTCCCTCGAGGGGGCCTAATCAGCCCCAGCATTTT

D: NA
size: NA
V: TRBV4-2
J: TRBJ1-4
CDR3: CASSQTPRATNEKLFF
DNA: TGTGCCAGCAGCCAAACTCCCCGGGCAACTAATGAAAAACTGTTTTTT

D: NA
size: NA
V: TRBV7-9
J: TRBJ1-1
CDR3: CASTAGFEAFF
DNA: TGTGCCAGCACTGCCGGGTTTGAAGCTTTCTTT

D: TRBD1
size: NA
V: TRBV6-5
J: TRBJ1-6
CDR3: CASNAGTDNSPLHF
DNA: TGTGCCAGCAACGCGGGGACAGATAATTCACCCCTCCACTTT

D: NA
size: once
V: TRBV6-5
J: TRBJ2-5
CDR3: CASSYRLGRETQYF
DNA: TGTGCCAGCAGTTACAGGCTAGGTCGAGAGACCCAGTACTTC

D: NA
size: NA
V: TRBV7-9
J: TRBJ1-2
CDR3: CASSQFGDVTYGYTF
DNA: TGTGCCAGCAGCCAATTCGGTGATGTTACATATGGCTACACCTTC

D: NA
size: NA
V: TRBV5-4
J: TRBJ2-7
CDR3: CASSLDGYEQYF
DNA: TGTGCCAGCAGCCTAGACGGCTACGAGCAGTACTTC